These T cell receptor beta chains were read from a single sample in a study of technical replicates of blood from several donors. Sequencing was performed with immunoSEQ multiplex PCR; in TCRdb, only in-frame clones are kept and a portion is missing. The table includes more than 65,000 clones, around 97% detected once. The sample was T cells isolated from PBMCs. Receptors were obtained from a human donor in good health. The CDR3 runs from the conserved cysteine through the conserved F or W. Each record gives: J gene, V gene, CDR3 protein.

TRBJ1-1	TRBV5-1	CASSLEGAGVNTEAFF
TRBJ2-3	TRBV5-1	CASSTDRGRTDTQYF
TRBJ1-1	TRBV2	CASSFSSEGEAFF
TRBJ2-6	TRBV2	CASSTRSGANVLTF
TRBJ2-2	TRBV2	CASTREGGNTGELFF
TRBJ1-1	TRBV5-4	CASSLSVGTVWTEAFF
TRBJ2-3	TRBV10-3	CAISESRGKAGVSPGTDTQYF
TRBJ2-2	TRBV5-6	CASSFLTGELFF
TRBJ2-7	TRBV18	CASSTLGGRGYEQYF
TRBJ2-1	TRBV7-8	CASSLPSLAGGLDEQFF
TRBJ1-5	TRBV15	CATSRDRGRNQPQHF
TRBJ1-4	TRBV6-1	CASSEFVDYEGKLFF
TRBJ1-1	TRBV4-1	CASSQGVQGAGEAFF
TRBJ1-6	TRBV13	CASSLGGSHRGNNSPLHF
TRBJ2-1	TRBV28	CAINRDRVDEQFF
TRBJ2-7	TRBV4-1	CASSQVGGNYEQYF
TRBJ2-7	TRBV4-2	CASSQPGAGSRYEQYF
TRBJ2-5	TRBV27	CASGGTGRSQYF
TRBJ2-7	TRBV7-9	CASSLGTSEYYEQYF
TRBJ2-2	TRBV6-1	CASSEAGLTGELFF
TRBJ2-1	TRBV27	CASHGGYNEQFF
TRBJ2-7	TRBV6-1	CASRPQGSSYEQYF
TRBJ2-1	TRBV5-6	CASSRTTQNNEQFF
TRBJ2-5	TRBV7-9	CASSPRRLAWEQETQYF
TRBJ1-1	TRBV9	CASSLLPENTEAFF
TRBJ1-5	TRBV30	CAWSPGTSTQPQHF
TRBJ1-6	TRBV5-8	CASSPRDRRISPLHF
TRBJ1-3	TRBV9	CASSPRTGVISGNTIYF
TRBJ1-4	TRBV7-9	CASSTRDEKLFF
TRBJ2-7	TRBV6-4	CASRKTSGDYEQYF
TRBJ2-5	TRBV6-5	CASRNSQETQYF
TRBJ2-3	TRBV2	CASRRMDNKRTTDTQYF
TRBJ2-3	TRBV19	CASSTTGADTQYF
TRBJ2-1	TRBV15	CATSQTGNGEQFF
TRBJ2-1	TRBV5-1	CASRRLAGGDEQFF
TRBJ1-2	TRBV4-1	CASSHLVGQGNGYTF
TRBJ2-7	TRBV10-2	CASTGGSYEQYF
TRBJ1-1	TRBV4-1	CASSPSSGESEAFF
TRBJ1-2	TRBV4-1	CASSQDLDSWGYGYTF
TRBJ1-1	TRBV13	CASSLGTSDTEAFF
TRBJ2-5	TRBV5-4	CASSADSQETQYF
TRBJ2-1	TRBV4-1	CASSPRGDYNEQFF
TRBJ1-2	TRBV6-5	CASSYKGQGRYGYTF
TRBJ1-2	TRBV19	CASSKVGGDYGYTF
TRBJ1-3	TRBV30	CAWSTIRTRTRGTGNTIYF
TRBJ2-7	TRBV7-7	CASSKRQGHYEQYF
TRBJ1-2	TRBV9	CASSAVARSYGYTF
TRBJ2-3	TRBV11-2	CASSSGPTDTQYF
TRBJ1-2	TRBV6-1	CASSEIWWTGMSRVQGYTF
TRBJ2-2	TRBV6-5	CASGRGVAGELFF
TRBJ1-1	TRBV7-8	CASSLRQGRTNTEAFF
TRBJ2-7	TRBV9	CASSVVGGGWDEQYF
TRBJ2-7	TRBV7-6	CASSFLSGNSYEQYF
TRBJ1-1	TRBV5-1	CASSPGQGVEAFF
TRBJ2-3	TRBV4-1	CASSHKPMREVSDTQYF
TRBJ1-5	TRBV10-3	CAISDTGQGRYSNQPQHF
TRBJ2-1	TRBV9	CASSVGSASGINFNEQFF